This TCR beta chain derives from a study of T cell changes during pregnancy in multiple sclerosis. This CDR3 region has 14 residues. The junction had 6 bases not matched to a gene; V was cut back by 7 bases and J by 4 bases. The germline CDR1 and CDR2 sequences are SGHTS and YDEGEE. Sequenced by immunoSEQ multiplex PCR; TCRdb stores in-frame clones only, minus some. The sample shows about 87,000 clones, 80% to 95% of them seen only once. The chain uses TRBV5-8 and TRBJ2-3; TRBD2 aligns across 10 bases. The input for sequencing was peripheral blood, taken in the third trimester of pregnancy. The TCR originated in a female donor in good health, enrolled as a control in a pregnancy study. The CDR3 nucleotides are TGTGCCAGCCCAACTAGCGGGATTGCAGATACGCAGTATTTT. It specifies CASPTSGIADTQYF.